A single sample is the source of the 2 T cell receptor beta chains below, sequenced in a study of post-analysis software for immune sequencing data (dated by TCRdb to between 2014 and 2016). The receptor library was made with PCR. Sequencing was carried out with an Illumina HiSeq 2500. Unique molecular identifiers were incorporated into TCR beta cDNA libraries to reduce PCR and sequencing biases. In-frame beta chains were kept once TCRdb had trimmed the public reads at Q25 with fastp and called clones with MiXCR. Every distinct CDR3 protein forms one entry, paired with its most common genes and DNA. Recorded for this sample are approximately 440,000 distinct CDR3 sequences; approximately 45% of them occurred a single time. The ten largest clones take up 9% to 13% of the sample. On the study overall, not on this receptor specifically: Significantly higher frequencies in patients than in controls were found for about 5 TRBV segments, including TRBV5-6, TRBV5-1 and TRBV20-1.

These TCRs' antigens remain unknown. Source material: blood. These receptors came from a girl between 10 and 17 years old with multiple sclerosis.

V usage is TRBV28 and J usage is TRBJ2-1; D gene ambiguous. The CDR3 covers 13 residues. V shed 5 bases and J shed 7 bases, with 12 bases lying between them. CDR1 is MDHEN, CDR2 SYDVKM, per germline. The CDR3 spells CASSPPIRNEQFF. As DNA, the CDR3 is TGTGCCAGCAGTCCTCCAATAAGGAATGAGCAGTTCTTC.

This clonotype was observed at least ten times. V and J are TRBV4-3 and TRBJ1-1; 7 bases agree with TRBD1. The CDR3 contains 16 residues. V shed 6 bases and J 0 bases; nucleotides not matched to a gene: 10. Per the germline V gene, CDR1 is LGHNA and CDR2 is YSLEER. This CDR3 is CASRPGDRMLNTEAFF. As DNA, the CDR3 is TGCGCCAGCAGACCAGGGGACAGAATGCTGAACACTGAAGCTTTCTTT.